Detailed here is one TCR beta chain. Antigen specificity is unknown. The data are from a study of T cells after yellow fever vaccination. As for the study in general: Fractions with few cells were prepared using SMART-Seq v4 Ultra Low Input.

CDR1 and CDR2 (germline): SEHNR, FQNEAQ (reference sequence). CDR3 size: 15 residues. With 5 bases clipped from V and 10 bases from J, the junction kept 11 bases outside the gene matches. Study results and caveats: Any FACS-sorted repertoire could hold abundant clonotypes that contaminate it from the bulk population. Subsequent to the booster, the majority of primary-vaccination clones reappeared (around 96% CD4, 80% to 90% CD8).

In making TCR cDNA, 5'RACE template switching added a universal primer site and UMIs to it. TCRdb called the 5' RACE reads again in MiXCR, with one record for every CDR3 protein. The sample lists 120,000 or so distinct CDR3 sequences, around 15% occurring once. Material: CD8+ T cells sorted from PBMCs, obtained 5 days after the yellow fever booster vaccination. The genes are TRBV7-9 and TRBJ1-2; 12 bases map to TRBD1. The sequence derives from a man younger than 30 who received the YFV17D yellow fever vaccine. CDR3 sequence (DNA): TGTGCCAGCAGCCTCCGGGACAGGGGGCCGCAAGTCTACACCTTC. Translated, it gives CASSLRDRGPQVYTF.